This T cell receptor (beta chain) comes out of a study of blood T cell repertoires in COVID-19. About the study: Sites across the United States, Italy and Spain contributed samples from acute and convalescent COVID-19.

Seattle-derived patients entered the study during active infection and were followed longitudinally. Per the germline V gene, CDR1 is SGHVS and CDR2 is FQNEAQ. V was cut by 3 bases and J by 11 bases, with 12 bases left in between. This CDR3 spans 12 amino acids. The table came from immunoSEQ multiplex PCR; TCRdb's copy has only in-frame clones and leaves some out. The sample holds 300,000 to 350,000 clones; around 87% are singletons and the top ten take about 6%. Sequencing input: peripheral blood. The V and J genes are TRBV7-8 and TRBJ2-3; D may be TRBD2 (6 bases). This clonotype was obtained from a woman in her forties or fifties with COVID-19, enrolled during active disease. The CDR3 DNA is TGTGCCAGCAGCTTGCGCGGGGTGGTGCAGTATTTT. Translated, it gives CASSLRGVVQYF.